This is a list of T cell receptor beta chains from one sample in a study of T cell responses to AZD1222 COVID-19 vaccine. Profiled with immunoSEQ multiplex PCR; TCRdb holds only in-frame clones, not every one. This repertoire shows about 140,000 clones, around 92% found once; its top ten account for approximately 12%. The sequencing used peripheral blood, collected after recovery from COVID-19. These receptors were taken from an adult who had recovered from COVID-19. Each CDR3 is given with its conserved first and last residue. D genes are given only for firm matches. Expanded clones are given a class, and other clones once, few, many or no size at all.

clone_size,v_call,cdr3_length,j_call,d_call,cdr3_nt,cdr3_aa
NA,TRBV18,16,TRBJ2-7,TRBD2,TGTGCCAGCTCCCAAGGACTAGCGGGAGACTCCTACGAGCAGTACTTC,CASSQGLAGDSYEQYF
NA,TRBV3-1/TRBV3-2,13,TRBJ2-2,NA,TGTGCCAGCAGCCGCGGGGTAGCCGGGGAGCTGTTTTTT,CASSRGVAGELFF
NA,TRBV10-1,16,TRBJ1-1,TRBD1,TGCGCCAGCAGTGAGTCGACAGGGAGGGGTAACACTGAAGCTTTCTTT,CASSESTGRGNTEAFF
NA,TRBV2,19,TRBJ1-1,NA,TGTGCCAGCAGTGAAATGGCAGGGGCGTCTCTAATAATGAGCACTGAAGCTTTCTTT,CASSEMAGASLIMSTEAFF
NA,TRBV6-2/TRBV6-3,14,TRBJ2-1,TRBD2,TGTGCCAGCAGTCGACTAGCGGGAGCTCTTGAGCAGTTCTTC,CASSRLAGALEQFF
NA,TRBV19,15,TRBJ2-7,TRBD2,TGTGCCAGTAGTTCCGCACTAGCGGGAGCGCGGGAGCAGTACTTC,CASSSALAGAREQYF
NA,TRBV30,14,TRBJ1-1,NA,TGTGCCTGGAGTGTGGGACATCAGAACACTGAAGCTTTCTTT,CAWSVGHQNTEAFF
NA,TRBV9,14,TRBJ2-2,NA,TGTGCCAGCAGCGTAGGACAGATCACCGGGGAGCTGTTTTTT,CASSVGQITGELFF
NA,TRBV28,12,TRBJ2-5,NA,TGTGCCAGCAGTTTGAAGAGGGAGACCCAGTACTTC,CASSLKRETQYF
once,TRBV28,14,TRBJ1-2,TRBD1,TGTGCCAGCAGTCCCCGGGACAGAGTCTATGGCTACACCTTC,CASSPRDRVYGYTF
NA,TRBV7-9,16,TRBJ2-1,NA,TGTGCCAGCAGCTTAGAGGGGATCATTCGGGACAATGAGCAGTTCTTC,CASSLEGIIRDNEQFF
NA,TRBV2,13,TRBJ2-1,NA,TGTGCCAGCAGTGAGGGCAGGATAAATGAGCAGTTCTTC,CASSEGRINEQFF
NA,TRBV5-1,15,TRBJ2-7,TRBD2,TGCGCCAGCAGCTCAGGGCGGGAGGAAGCCTACGAGCAGTACTTC,CASSSGREEAYEQYF
once,TRBV7-8,13,TRBJ2-7,NA,TGTGCCAGCAGCCAAAACGATCTCCAGGGGCAGTACTTC,CASSQNDLQGQYF
NA,TRBV11-3,14,TRBJ2-7,NA,TGTGCCAGCAGCTTAGACGCCCGAAGCTACGAGCAGTACTTC,CASSLDARSYEQYF
NA,TRBV7-9,13,TRBJ1-1,TRBD1,TGTGCCAGCAGCCCCGCAGGGGGCACTGAAGCTTTCTTT,CASSPAGGTEAFF
NA,TRBV6-1,17,TRBJ2-2,TRBD2,TGTGCCAGCAGTGAAGCACGGGACTACCCCTGGGTCGGGGAGCTGTTTTTT,CASSEARDYPWVGELFF
NA,TRBV6-1,15,TRBJ1-2,TRBD1,TGTGCCAGCAGCCAAGGACAGGGGGTAACCTATGGCTACACCTTC,CASSQGQGVTYGYTF
NA,TRBV28,14,TRBJ1-2,TRBD1,TGTGCCAGCAGTTTGACAGGGGGGGTTTATGGCTACACCTTC,CASSLTGGVYGYTF
NA,TRBV12-2,13,TRBJ2-5,NA,TGTGCAAGTCGCTTAGGATTGGAAGAGACCCAGTACTTC,CASRLGLEETQYF
once,TRBV24-1,16,TRBJ2-2,TRBD1,TGTGCCACCAGTGATTTGAGAGGACAGGGGACCGGGGAGCTGTTTTTT,CATSDLRGQGTGELFF
NA,TRBV7-9,16,TRBJ2-7,TRBD2,TGTGCCAGCAGCTACCCGACTAGCGGGAGTGGCCACGAGCAGTACTTC,CASSYPTSGSGHEQYF
NA,TRBV28,15,TRBJ2-1,TRBD2,TGTGCCAGCACCCGCGGGGGACTAGCGGGAGATGAGCAGTTCTTC,CASTRGGLAGDEQFF
few,TRBV19,16,TRBJ2-2,TRBD1,TGTGCCAGTCGCCTGGACAGGGAGACACCTCCGGGGGAGCTGTTTTTT,CASRLDRETPPGELFF
NA,TRBV2,13,TRBJ1-1,NA,TGTGCCAGCAAAAGGGTCTGGAACACTGAAGCTTTCTTT,CASKRVWNTEAFF
NA,TRBV3-1/TRBV3-2,13,TRBJ1-5,NA,TGTGCCAGCAGCAGGGGTTACAATCAGCCCCAGCATTTT,CASSRGYNQPQHF
NA,TRBV12-5,16,TRBJ2-7,TRBD2,TGTGCTAGTGGTTTGGACACTAGCGGGAATCCCTACGAGCAGTACTTC,CASGLDTSGNPYEQYF
NA,TRBV28,12,TRBJ1-2,TRBD1,TGTGCCGGACAGGGGGCTAACTATGGCTACACCTTC,CAGQGANYGYTF
NA,TRBV5-1,13,TRBJ1-2,TRBD1,TGCGCCAGCAGCCCAGGGGGTCAAAGTGGCTACACCTTC,CASSPGGQSGYTF
few,TRBV14,14,TRBJ2-5,NA,TGTGCCAGCAGCCAAGATCTATACCAAGAGACCCAGTACTTC,CASSQDLYQETQYF
once,TRBV7-3,16,TRBJ1-1,NA,TGTGCCAGCAGCCCCCTATTCGAAATTTCGAACACTGAAGCTTTCTTT,CASSPLFEISNTEAFF
NA,TRBV4-1,15,TRBJ1-1,NA,TGCGCCAGCAGCCATACAGAGACCATGAACACTGAAGCTTTCTTT,CASSHTETMNTEAFF
NA,TRBV12-3/TRBV12-4,13,TRBJ2-5,TRBD2,TGTGCCAGCAGTCTAGCGGGAACAGAGACCCAGTACTTC,CASSLAGTETQYF
once,TRBV7-9,16,TRBJ2-1,NA,TGTGCCAGCAGCTTCATGGCCGGGGTAGCGCATCATGAGCAGTTCTTC,CASSFMAGVAHHEQFF
NA,TRBV4-2,16,TRBJ1-2,NA,TGTGCCAGCAGCCAAGCCCTACTTCCACAGGGAGGAGGCTACACCTTC,CASSQALLPQGGGYTF
NA,TRBV7-9,16,TRBJ2-1,TRBD2,TGTGCCAGCAGCTATACAAGGACTAGCGGGATCAATGAGCAGTTCTTC,CASSYTRTSGINEQFF
NA,TRBV10-3,15,TRBJ2-1,TRBD1,TGTGCCATCAGCCCGGGACAGGTGGTGATCAATGAGCAGTTCTTC,CAISPGQVVINEQFF
NA,TRBV6-5,14,TRBJ1-2,NA,TGTGCCAGCAGAACTCTTGGGGGGGGCTATGGCTACACCTTC,CASRTLGGGYGYTF
NA,TRBV2,13,TRBJ1-2,NA,TGTGCCAGCAGTGTGGGGCAGAGGAACGGCTACACCTTC,CASSVGQRNGYTF
NA,TRBV28,14,TRBJ1-1,NA,TGTGCCAGCAGTTTAAGGTCCTTAAGCGGTGAAGCTTTCTTT,CASSLRSLSGEAFF
NA,TRBV12-3/TRBV12-4,12,TRBJ1-2,NA,TGTGCCAGCACCCTAGGGCTCGATGGCTACACCTTC,CASTLGLDGYTF
few,TRBV4-2,17,TRBJ2-1,TRBD2,TGTGCCAGCAGCCAAGGGCGGGAGGTGAAATTCTACAATGAGCAGTTCTTC,CASSQGREVKFYNEQFF
NA,TRBV7-9,15,TRBJ2-7,NA,TGTGCCAGCAGCTTACCCGGGATTCCCTTCTACGAGCAGTACTTC,CASSLPGIPFYEQYF
NA,TRBV25-1,11,TRBJ1-4,NA,TGTGCCAGCAGCCGTAATGAAAAACTGTTTTTT,CASSRNEKLFF
once,TRBV27,15,TRBJ2-7,TRBD2,TGTGCCAGCAGTGCAGCGGGAGGGCCTAACTACGAGCAGTACTTC,CASSAAGGPNYEQYF
once,TRBV5-4,15,TRBJ2-7,TRBD2,TGTGCCAGCAGCTCCGGCGGCGGGGGGCGCGACGAGCAGTACTTC,CASSSGGGGRDEQYF
NA,TRBV10-3,15,TRBJ2-2,NA,TGTGCCATCAGTGAGGGGCGGGGCTACACCGGGGAGCTGTTTTTT,CAISEGRGYTGELFF
NA,TRBV28,13,TRBJ1-1,NA,TGTGCCAGCTGCGACAGATTGAACACTGAAGCTTTCTTT,CASCDRLNTEAFF
NA,TRBV28,17,TRBJ2-3,NA,TGTGCCAGCAGTTCGCCACTCGCAGGGTCCCTCACAGATACGCAGTATTTT,CASSSPLAGSLTDTQYF
NA,TRBV7-2,15,TRBJ1-1,NA,TGTGCCAGCAGCTTAACGCCCATCGGGAACACTGAAGCTTTCTTT,CASSLTPIGNTEAFF
NA,TRBV27,17,TRBJ2-1,TRBD2,TGTGCCAGCAGTGTAACGGCGGGAGTACAACGGGGCAATGAGCAGTTCTTC,CASSVTAGVQRGNEQFF
NA,TRBV2,12,TRBJ2-5,NA,TGTGCCAGCAGCACCCTTGTTGGGTACCAGTACTTC,CASSTLVGYQYF
once,TRBV6-2/TRBV6-3,13,TRBJ1-1,NA,TGTGCCAGCAGCCACCCGTGGGGAACTGAAGCTTTCTTT,CASSHPWGTEAFF
once,TRBV19,14,TRBJ2-1,TRBD2,TGTGCCAGTATTAACGGGAGGAGCTACAATGAGCAGTTCTTC,CASINGRSYNEQFF
NA,TRBV6-5,14,TRBJ2-7,NA,TGTGCCAGCGGCCAGGGGCAGGGTGCCTACGAGCAGTACTTC,CASGQGQGAYEQYF
NA,TRBV20-1,13,TRBJ1-2,NA,TGCAGTGCTAGTCGAACAGGGACGGATGGCTACACCTTC,CSASRTGTDGYTF
NA,TRBV10-3,16,TRBJ1-1,NA,TGTGCCATCAGTGAGTCCCACGGACTGATGAACACTGAAGCTTTCTTT,CAISESHGLMNTEAFF